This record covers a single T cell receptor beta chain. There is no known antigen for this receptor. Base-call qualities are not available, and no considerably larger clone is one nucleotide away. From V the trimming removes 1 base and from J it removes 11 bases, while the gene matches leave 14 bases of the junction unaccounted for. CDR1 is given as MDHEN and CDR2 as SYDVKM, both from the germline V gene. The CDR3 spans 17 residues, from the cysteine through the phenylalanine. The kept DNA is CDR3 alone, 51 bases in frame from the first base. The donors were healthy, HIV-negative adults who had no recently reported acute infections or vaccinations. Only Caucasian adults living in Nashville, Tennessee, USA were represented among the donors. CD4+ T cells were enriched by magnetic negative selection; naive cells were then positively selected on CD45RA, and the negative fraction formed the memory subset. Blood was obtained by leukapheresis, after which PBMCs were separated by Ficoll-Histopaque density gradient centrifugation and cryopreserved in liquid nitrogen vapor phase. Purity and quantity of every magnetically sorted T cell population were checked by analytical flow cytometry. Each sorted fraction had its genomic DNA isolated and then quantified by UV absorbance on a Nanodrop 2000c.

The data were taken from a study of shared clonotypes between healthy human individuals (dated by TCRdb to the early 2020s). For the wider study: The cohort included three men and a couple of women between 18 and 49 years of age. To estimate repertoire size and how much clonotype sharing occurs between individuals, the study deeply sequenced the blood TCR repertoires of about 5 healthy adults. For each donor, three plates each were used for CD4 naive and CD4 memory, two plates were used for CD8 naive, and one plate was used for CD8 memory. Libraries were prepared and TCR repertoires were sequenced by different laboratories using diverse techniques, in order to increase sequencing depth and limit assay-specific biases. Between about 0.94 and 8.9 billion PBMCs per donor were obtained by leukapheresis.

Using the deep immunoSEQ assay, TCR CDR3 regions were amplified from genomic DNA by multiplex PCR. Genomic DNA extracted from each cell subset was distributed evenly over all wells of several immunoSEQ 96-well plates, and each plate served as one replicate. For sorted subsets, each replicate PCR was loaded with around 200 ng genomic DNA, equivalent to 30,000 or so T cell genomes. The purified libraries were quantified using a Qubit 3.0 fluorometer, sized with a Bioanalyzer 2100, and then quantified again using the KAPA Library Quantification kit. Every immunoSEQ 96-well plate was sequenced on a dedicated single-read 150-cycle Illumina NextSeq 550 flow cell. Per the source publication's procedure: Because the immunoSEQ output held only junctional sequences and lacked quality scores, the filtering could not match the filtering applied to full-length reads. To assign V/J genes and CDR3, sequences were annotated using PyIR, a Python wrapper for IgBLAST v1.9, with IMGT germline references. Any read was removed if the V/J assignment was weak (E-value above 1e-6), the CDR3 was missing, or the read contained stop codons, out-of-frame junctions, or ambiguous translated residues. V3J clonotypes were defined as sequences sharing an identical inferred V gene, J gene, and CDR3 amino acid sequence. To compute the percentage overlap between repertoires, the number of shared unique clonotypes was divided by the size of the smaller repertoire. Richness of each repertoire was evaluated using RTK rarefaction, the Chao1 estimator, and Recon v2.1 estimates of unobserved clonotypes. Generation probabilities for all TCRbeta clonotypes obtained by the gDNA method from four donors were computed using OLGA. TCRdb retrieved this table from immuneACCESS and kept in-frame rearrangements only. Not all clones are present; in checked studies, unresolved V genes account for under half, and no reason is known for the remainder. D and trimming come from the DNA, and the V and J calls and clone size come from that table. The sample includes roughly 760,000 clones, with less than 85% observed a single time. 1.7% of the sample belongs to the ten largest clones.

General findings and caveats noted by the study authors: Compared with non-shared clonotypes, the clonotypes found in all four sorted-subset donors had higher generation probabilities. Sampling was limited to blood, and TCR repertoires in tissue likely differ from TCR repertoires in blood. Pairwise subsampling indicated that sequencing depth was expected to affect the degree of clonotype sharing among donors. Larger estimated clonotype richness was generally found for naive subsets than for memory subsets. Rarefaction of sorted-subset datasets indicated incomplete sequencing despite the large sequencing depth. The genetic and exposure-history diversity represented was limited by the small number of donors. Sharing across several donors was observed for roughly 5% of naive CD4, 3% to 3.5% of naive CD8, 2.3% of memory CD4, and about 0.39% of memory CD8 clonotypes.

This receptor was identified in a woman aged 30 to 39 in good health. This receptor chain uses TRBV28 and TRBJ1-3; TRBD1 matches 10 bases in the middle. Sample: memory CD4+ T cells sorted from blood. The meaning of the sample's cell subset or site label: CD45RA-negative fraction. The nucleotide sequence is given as TGTGCCAGCAGTTTATTGGGGGCGGGACAGGGGAACCCAGCCATATATTTT. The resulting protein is CASSLLGAGQGNPAIYF.